This T cell receptor beta chain appears in the sequencing data of a study of blood T cell repertoires in COVID-19. On the study more broadly: The origin of the acute and convalescent COVID-19 samples was the United States, Italy and Spain.

Germline lookup yields CDR1 LGHDT and CDR2 YNNKEL (reference sequence). The CDR3 totals 15 residues. Trimming pared 4 bases from V and 7 bases from J, leaving 16 bases between. In the source study's methods: Nucleated cell number was recorded as an estimate derived from reference gene primer amplification. The data were produced by immunoSEQ multiplex PCR, yet TCRdb's version contains in-frame clones alone and is incomplete. V and J calls and clone size follow that table, whereas D and trimming were derived from the DNA. The sample includes roughly 200,000 clones, roughly 80% seen only once; the top ten take approximately 8%.

Source material: peripheral blood. J is TRBJ1-4 and V is TRBV3-1 (or the pseudogene TRBV3-2); D is uncertain. The origin of this receptor is a woman older than 75 with acute or convalescent COVID-19. The CDR3 bases are TGTGCCAGCAGCCCTGGTCTCGGGGTTTTTGAAAAACTGTTTTTT. Translation gives CASSPGLGVFEKLFF.